Listed below are T cell receptor beta chains from one sample, sequenced in a study of T-cell memory formation after mild COVID-19. Using its own MiXCR run on the 5' RACE reads, TCRdb lists one record per CDR3 protein. The sample has 120,000 to 150,000 distinct CDR3 sequences, under 25% seen once; the top ten hold around 2%. Input material: PBMCs or a T cell subset sorted from them (not recorded which). These receptors came from an adult woman who had mild COVID-19 (a few samples of this study predate the infection). Cell type and time point are not known. The CDR3 runs from the conserved cysteine through the conserved F or W. Each record gives: D gene, J gene, V gene, clone size, CDR3 DNA, CDR3 protein. The D gene is left open where the match is weak. The listing skips clone size in some rows; elsewhere it reads once, few, many or a size class.

- TRBJ2-3 TRBV5-1 few TGCGCCAGCAGCATAAACACAGATACGCAGTATTTT CASSINTDTQYF
TRBD1 TRBJ1-5 TRBV12-3/TRBV12-4 - TGTGCCAGCATCTCAGGGGGCTACAATCAGCCCCAGCATTTT CASISGGYNQPQHF
- TRBJ2-3 TRBV12-3/TRBV12-4 - TGTGCCAGCAGTTTTGGCAGACGCACAGATACGCAGTATTTT CASSFGRRTDTQYF
- TRBJ2-5 TRBV5-1 - TGCGCCAGCAGCGTTGGGAACCAAGAGACCCAGTACTTC CASSVGNQETQYF
- TRBJ2-1 TRBV20-1 few TGCAGTGCTAGTGGGGGGTATGCCTACAATGAGCAGTTCTTC CSASGGYAYNEQFF
- TRBJ2-2 TRBV7-8 - TGTGCCAGCAGCACAGGTCCGGGGGCCGTCACCGGGGAGCTGTTTTTT CASSTGPGAVTGELFF
- TRBJ2-3 TRBV24-1 few TGTGCCACCAGTGTCCGACCGGGACTCAGCACAGATACGCAGTATTTT CATSVRPGLSTDTQYF
- TRBJ2-7 TRBV9 few TGTGCCAGCAGCGTAGGGTTAGGAATAGAAGTCCACGAGCAGTACTTC CASSVGLGIEVHEQYF
- TRBJ1-1 TRBV4-1 - TGCGCCAGCAGCCAAGGTCCCCCGGGGATATACACTGAAGCTTTCTTT CASSQGPPGIYTEAFF
TRBD1 TRBJ2-1 TRBV5-1 many TGCGCCAGCAGCTTGCCAAGGCCGGGACAGGGCCTCCTTTTCCCTTACAATGAGCAGTTCTTC CASSLPRPGQGLLFPYNEQFF
- TRBJ2-5 TRBV12-3/TRBV12-4 - TGTGCCAGCAGTTTGTCAGAGAAAGAGACCCAGTACTTC CASSLSEKETQYF
- TRBJ1-2 TRBV29-1 - TGCAGCGTTGGGACGGACTATGGCTACACCTTC CSVGTDYGYTF
TRBD2 TRBJ2-7 TRBV4-3 few TGCGCCAGCAGCCGTTCTAGCGGGAGTTACTACGAGCAGTACTTC CASSRSSGSYYEQYF
TRBD1 TRBJ1-5 TRBV24-1 few TGTGCCACCCTACGACGGAATCCCGGGGACAGGGGTCAGAGTCAGCCCCAGCATTTT CATLRRNPGDRGQSQPQHF
TRBD1 TRBJ1-4 TRBV4-2 - TGTGCCAGCAGCCCGGGACAGGGGGAAGAAAAACTGTTTTTT CASSPGQGEEKLFF